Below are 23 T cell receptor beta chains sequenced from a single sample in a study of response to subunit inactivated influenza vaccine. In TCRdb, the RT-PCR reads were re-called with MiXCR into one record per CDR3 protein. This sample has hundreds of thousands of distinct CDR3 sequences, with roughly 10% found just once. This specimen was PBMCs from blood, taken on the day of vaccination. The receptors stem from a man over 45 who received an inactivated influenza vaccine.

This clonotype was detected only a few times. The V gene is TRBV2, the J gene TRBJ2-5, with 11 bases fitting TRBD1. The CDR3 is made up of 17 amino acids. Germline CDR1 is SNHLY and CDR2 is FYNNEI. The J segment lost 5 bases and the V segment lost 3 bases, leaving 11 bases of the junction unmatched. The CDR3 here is CASSEGRTGGRRETQYF. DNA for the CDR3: TGTGCCAGCAGTGAGGGCCGGACAGGGGGCAGGAGGGAGACCCAGTACTTC.

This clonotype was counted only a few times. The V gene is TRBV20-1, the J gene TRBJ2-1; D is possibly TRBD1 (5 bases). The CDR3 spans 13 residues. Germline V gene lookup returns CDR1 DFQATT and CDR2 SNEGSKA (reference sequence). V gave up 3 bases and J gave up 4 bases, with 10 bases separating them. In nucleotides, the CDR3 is TGCAGTGCTAGGAGCAGGGAATACAATGAGCAGTTCTTC. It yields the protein CSARSREYNEQFF.

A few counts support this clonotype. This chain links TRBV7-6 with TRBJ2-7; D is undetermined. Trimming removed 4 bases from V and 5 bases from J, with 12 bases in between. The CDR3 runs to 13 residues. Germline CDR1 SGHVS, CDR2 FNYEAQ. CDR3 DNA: TGTGCCAGCAGCTCCGCCGGAATCCACGAGCAGTACTTC. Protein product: CASSSAGIHEQYF.

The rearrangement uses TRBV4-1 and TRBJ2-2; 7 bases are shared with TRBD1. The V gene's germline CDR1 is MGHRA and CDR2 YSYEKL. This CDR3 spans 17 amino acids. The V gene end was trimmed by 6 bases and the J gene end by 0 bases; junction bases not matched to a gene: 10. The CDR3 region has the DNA TGCGCCAGCAGAACCGGACAGGCGATCTCGAACACCGGGGAGCTGTTTTTT. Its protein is CASRTGQAISNTGELFF.

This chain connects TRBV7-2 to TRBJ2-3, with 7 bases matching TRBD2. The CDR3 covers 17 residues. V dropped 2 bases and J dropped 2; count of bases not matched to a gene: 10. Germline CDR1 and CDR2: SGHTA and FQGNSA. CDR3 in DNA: TGTGCCAGCAGCTTATTTGGGGGGGGACCTCCCACAGATACGCAGTATTTT. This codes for CASSLFGGGPPTDTQYF.

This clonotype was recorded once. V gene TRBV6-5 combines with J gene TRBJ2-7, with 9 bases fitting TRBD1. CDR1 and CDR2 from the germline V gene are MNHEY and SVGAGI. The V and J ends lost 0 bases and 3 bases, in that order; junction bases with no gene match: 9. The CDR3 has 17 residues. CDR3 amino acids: CASSYSGDREKDYEQYF. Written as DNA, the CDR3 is TGTGCCAGCAGTTACTCGGGGGACAGGGAAAAAGACTACGAGCAGTACTTC.

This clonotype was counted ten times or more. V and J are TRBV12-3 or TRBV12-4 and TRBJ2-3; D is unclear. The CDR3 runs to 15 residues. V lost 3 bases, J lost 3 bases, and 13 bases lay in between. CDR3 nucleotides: TGTGCCAGCAGTTTTGGCCCCTTGATGACAGATACGCAGTATTTT. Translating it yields CASSFGPLMTDTQYF.

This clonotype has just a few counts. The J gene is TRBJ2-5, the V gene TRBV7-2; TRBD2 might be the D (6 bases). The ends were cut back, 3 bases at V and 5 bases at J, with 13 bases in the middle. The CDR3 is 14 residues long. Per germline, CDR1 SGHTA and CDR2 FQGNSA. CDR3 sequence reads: CASSLSPGGETQYF. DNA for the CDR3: TGTGCCAGCAGCTTGAGTCCCGGGGGTGAGACCCAGTACTTC. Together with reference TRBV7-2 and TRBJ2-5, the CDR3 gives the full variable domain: GAGVSQSPSNKVTEKGKDVELRCDPISGHTALYWYRQSLGQGLEFLIYFQGNSAPDKSGLPSDRFSAERTGGSVSTLTIQRTQQEDSAVYLCASSLSPGGETQYFGPGTRLLVL.

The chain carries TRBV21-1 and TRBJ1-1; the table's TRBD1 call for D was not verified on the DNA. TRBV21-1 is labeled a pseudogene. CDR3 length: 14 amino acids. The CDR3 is CASKAGRRDTEAFF. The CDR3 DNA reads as TGTGCCAGCAAGGCAGGGCGCCGGGACACTGAAGCTTTCTTT.

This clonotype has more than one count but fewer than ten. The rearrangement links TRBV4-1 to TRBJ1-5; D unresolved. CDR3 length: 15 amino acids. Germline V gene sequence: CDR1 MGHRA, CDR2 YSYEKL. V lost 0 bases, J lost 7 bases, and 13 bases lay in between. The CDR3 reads CASSQEAGVEQPQHF. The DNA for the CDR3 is TGCGCCAGCAGCCAAGAGGCCGGGGTTGAGCAGCCCCAGCATTTT.

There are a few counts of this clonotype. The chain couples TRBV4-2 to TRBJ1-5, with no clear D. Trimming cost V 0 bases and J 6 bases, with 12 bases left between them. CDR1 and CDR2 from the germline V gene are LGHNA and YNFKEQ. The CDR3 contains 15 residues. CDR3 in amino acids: CASSQESGLGQPQHF. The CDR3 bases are TGTGCCAGCAGCCAAGAGTCGGGGTTGGGTCAGCCCCAGCATTTT.

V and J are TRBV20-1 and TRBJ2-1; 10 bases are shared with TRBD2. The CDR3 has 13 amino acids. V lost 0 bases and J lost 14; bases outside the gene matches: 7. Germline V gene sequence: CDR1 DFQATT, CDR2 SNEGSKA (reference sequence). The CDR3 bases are TGCAGTGCTAGAGATAGGGCTAGCGGGAGAGAGTTCTTC. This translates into CSARDRASGREFF.

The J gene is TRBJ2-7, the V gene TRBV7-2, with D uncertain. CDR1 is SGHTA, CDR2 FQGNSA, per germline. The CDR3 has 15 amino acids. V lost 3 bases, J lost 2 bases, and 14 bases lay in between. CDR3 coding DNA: TGTGCCAGCAGCTTTACTAATTTGATGACCTACGAGCAGTACTTC. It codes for CASSFTNLMTYEQYF. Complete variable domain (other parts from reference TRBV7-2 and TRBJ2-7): GAGVSQSPSNKVTEKGKDVELRCDPISGHTALYWYRQSLGQGLEFLIYFQGNSAPDKSGLPSDRFSAERTGGSVSTLTIQRTQQEDSAVYLCASSFTNLMTYEQYFGPGTRLTVT.

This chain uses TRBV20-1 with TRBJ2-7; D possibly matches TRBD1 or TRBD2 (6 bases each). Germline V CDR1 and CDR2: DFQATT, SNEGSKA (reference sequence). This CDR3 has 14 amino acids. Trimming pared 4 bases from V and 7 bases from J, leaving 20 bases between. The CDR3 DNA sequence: TGCAGTGCTACCCGGCGGCTAGGGGGGTTGGAGCAGTACTTC. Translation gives CSATRRLGGLEQYF.

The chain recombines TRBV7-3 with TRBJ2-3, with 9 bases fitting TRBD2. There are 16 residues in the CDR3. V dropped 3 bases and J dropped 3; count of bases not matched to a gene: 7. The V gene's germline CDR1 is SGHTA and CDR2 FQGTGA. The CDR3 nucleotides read TGTGCCAGCAGCTTGGCAGCGGGAGGAGCGACAGATACGCAGTATTTT. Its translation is CASSLAAGGATDTQYF.

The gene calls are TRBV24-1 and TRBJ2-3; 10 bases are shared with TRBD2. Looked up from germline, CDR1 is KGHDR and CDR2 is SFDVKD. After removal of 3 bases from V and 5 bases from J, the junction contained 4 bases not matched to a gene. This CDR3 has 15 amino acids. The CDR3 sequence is CATSDPSGSLDTQYF. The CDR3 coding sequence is TGTGCCACCAGTGATCCTAGCGGGAGCTTAGATACGCAGTATTTT.

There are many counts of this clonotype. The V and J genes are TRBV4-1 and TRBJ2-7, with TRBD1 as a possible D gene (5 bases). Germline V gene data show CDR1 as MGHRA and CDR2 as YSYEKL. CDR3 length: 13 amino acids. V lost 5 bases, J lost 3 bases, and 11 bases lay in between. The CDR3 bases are TGCGCCAGCAGCTACGACAGAGGCTACGAGCAGTACTTC. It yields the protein CASSYDRGYEQYF.

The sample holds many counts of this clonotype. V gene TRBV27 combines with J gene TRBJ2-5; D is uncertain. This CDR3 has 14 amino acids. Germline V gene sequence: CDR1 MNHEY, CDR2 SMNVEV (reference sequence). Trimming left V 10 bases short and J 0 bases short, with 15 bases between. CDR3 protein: CATKFRADQETQYF. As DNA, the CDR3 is TGTGCCACCAAATTTCGGGCGGACCAAGAGACCCAGTACTTC.

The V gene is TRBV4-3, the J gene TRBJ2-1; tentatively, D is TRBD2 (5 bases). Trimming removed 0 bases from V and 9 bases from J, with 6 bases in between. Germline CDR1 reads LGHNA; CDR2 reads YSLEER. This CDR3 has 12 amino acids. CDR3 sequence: CASSQDGSEQFF. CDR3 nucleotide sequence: TGCGCCAGCAGCCAAGATGGGAGTGAGCAGTTCTTC.

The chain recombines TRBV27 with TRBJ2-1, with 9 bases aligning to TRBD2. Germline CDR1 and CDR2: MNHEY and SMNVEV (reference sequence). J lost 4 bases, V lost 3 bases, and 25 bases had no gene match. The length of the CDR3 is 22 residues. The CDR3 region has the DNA TGTGCCAGCAGTTTCTCGGGTATCTGGACTAGCGTTAAACCACGGGTTTACAATGAGCAGTTCTTC. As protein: CASSFSGIWTSVKPRVYNEQFF.

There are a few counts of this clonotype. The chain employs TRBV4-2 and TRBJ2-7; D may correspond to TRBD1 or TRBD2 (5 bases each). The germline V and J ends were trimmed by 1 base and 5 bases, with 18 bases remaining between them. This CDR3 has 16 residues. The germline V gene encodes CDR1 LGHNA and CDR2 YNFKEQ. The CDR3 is CASSQGGADLGNEQYF. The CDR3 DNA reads TGTGCCAGCAGCCAAGGAGGGGCGGACCTGGGGAACGAGCAGTACTTC.

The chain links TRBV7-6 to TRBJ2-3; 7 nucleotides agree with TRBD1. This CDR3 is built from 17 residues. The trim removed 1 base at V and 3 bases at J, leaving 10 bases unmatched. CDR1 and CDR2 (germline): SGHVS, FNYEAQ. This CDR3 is CASSLGYSRGLTDTQYF. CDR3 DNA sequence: TGTGCCAGCAGCTTAGGATATTCCAGGGGGTTGACAGATACGCAGTATTTT.

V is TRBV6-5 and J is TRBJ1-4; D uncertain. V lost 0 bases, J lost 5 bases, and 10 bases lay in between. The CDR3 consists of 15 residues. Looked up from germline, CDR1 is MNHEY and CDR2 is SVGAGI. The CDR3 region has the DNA TGTGCCAGCAGTTACTCGATAGGCGCGAATGAAAAACTGTTTTTT. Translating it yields CASSYSIGANEKLFF.